Sequencing of this T cell receptor beta chain was carried out in a study of blood T cell repertoires in COVID-19 (TCRdb year 2020). Looking at the study overall: Samples covering the acute and convalescent phases of COVID-19 were provided by collaborators in the United States, Italy and Spain. The material from the prospective study consisted of cDNA or gDNA derived from T cells, B-cell-depleted T cells, or PBMCs. Subjects who had been exposed to COVID-19, were actively infected with it, or had recovered from it provided the deeply sampled blood TCRbeta repertoires that made up the dataset. The repertoires were released in a freely available public database meant as a resource for research on the immune response to SARS-CoV-2. Samples were obtained from the ongoing ImmuneRACE study (first 160 participants) and from over a thousand subjects provided by 6 global collaborators. The sample metadata nearly always contained a de-identified subject ID, COVID-19 status, age in years and sex. Where HLA class I and class II types were available, the types were taken from metadata supplied by the sample provider, not from assay-based typing. What the work shows at the level of the full study, not this receptor alone: How much clinical and demographic metadata was included differed by source and by participant, and the metadata was provided uncurated.

One collaborating source in Seattle enrolled patients during active infection and followed them longitudinally through the course of disease. Whole blood was collected in K2EDTA tubes by collaborating institutions according to the institutions' own protocols. Collaborator samples were shipped for TCRbeta analysis as frozen whole blood, isolated PBMCs, or DNA extracted from either sample type. Comments on this clone: Its antigen has not been determined. Per-base quality was not reported, and no clone a single base away is much larger than it.

TCRbeta CDR3 regions were amplified from genomic DNA by means of the immunoSEQ Assay, a bias-controlled multiplex PCR. The paper's processing steps were these. The number of nucleated cells in each sample was estimated by amplification of reference gene primers within the assay. To quantify the absolute abundance of each unique TCRbeta CDR3 rearrangement, sequence reads were collapsed and filtered. Productive Simpson clonality was computed per sample as the square root of Simpson's diversity index over productive rearrangements. Drawn from immuneACCESS, this table holds only the in-frame rearrangements with V and J called that TCRdb kept. Clones are partly lost; checked studies trace under half to an unresolved V gene and leave the rest unexplained. Clonal size and the V and J genes are those of that table, whereas D and trimming came from the DNA. The table for this sample lists about 160,000 clones; 92% of them were counted only once. The ten most abundant clones make up approximately 4.9% of the sample.

V lost 2 bases and J lost 2 bases, and the count of bases not matched to a germline gene is 7. Taken from the germline V gene, the CDR1 and CDR2 loops are MGHDK and SYGVNS. The CDR3, cysteine through phenylalanine, is 17 amino acids long. Of all the DNA, just the CDR3 is kept, 51 bases in frame from base 1. The sequence was obtained from a man younger than 45 with COVID-19, enrolled during active disease. The V and J genes are TRBV25-1 and TRBJ1-5; TRBD1 fits 9 bases in the junction. Sequencing was done on a sample of peripheral blood. The CDR3 in this case is CASSEPMTGGGNQPQHF. The nucleotide sequence is given as TGTGCCAGCAGTGAACCGATGACAGGGGGGGGCAATCAGCCCCAGCATTTT.